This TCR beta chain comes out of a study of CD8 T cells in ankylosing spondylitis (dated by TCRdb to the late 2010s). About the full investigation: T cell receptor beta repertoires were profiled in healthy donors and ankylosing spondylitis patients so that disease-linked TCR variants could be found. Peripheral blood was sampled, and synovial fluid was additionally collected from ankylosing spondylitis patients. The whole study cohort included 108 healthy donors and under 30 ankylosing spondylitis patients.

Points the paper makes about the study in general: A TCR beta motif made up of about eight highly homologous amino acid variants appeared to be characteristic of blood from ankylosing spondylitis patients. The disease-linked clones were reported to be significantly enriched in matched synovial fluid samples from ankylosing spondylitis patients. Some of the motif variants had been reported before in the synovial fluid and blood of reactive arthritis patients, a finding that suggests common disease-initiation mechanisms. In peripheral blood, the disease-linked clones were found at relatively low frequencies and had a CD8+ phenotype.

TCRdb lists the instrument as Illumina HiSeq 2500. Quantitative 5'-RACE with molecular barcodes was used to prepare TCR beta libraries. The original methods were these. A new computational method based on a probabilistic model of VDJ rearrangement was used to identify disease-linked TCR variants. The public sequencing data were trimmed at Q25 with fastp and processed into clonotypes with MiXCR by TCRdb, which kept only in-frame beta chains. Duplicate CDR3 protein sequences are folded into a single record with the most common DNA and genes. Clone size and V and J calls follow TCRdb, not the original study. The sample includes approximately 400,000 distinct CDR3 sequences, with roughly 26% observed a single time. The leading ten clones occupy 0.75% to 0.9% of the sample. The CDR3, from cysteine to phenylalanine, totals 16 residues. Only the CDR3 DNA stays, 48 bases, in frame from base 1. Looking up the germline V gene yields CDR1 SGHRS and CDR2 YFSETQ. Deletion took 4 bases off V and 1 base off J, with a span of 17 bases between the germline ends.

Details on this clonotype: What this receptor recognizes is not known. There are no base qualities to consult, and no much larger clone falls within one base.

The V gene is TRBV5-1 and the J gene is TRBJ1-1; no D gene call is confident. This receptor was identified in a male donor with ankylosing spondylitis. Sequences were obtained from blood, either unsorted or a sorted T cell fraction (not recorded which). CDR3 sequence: CASSNPGSHTNTEAFF. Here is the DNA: TGCGCCAGCAGCAATCCGGGGTCACACACGAACACTGAAGCTTTCTTT.